The clone carrying this TCR beta chain was observed at least ten times. The antigen remains unidentified. Time point reported: sample taken at primary tumor resection. Samples were obtained from 65 to 80 donors, all untreated early-stage non-small cell lung cancer patients. Whole RNA came from tumor, nontumor lung or frozen PBMC and was sequenced without being sorted. The data were obtained in a study of spatial heterogeneity in lung cancer. Study results and limitations: Mutation counts in tumors were tracked by counts of expanded intratumoral alpha and beta TCRs.

CDR1 SGHRS and CDR2 YFSETQ come from the germline V gene. This CDR3 spans 15 amino acids. The germline V and J ends were trimmed by 1 base and 5 bases, with 12 bases remaining between them. In the library, each TCR cDNA molecule bore its own unique molecular identifier. One entry per CDR3 protein results from TCRdb running MiXCR on the 5' RACE reads. The sample lists more than 2,000 distinct CDR3 sequences, approximately 7.4% occurring once. The J gene is TRBJ2-2, the V gene TRBV5-1; unclear D gene. Sequenced here: lung tumor tissue, sampled at surgery. This clonotype was obtained from a female donor with early-stage non-small cell lung cancer. CDR3 region: CASSLQATGTGELFF. The CDR3 DNA reads TGCGCCAGCAGCTTGCAGGCAACCGGAACCGGGGAGCTGTTTTTT.